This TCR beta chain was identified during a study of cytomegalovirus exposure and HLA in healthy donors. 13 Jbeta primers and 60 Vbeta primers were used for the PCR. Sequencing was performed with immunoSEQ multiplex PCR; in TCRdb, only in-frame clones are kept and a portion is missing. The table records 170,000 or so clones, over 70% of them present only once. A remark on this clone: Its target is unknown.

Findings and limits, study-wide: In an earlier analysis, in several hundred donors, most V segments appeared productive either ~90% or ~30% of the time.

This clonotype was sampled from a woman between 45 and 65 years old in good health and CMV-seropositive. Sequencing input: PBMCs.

In nucleotides, the CDR3 is TGCAGCGTTGAGGCCTCTGGGGCCAACGTCCTGACTTTC. Its translation is CSVEASGANVLTF. The chain carries TRBV29-1 and TRBJ2-6; D is unclear. Germline values: CDR1 SQVTM, CDR2 ANQGSEA. Trimming removed 3 bases from V and 0 bases from J, with 3 bases in between. CDR3 length: 13 residues.